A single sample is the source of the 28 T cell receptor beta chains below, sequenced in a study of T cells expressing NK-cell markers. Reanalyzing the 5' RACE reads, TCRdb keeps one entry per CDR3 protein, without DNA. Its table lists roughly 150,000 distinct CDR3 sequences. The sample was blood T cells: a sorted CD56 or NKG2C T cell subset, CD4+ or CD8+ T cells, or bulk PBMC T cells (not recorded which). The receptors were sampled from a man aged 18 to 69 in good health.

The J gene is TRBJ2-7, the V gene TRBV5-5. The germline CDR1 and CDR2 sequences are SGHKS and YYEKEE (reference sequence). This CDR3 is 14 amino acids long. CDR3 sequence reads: CASQIWPGNYEQYF. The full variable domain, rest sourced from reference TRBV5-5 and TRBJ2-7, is DAGVTQSPTHLIKTRGQQVTLRCSPISGHKSVSWYQQVLGQGPQFIFQYYEKEERGRGNFPDRFSARQFPNYSSELNVNALLLGDSALYLCASQIWPGNYEQYFGPGTRLTVT.

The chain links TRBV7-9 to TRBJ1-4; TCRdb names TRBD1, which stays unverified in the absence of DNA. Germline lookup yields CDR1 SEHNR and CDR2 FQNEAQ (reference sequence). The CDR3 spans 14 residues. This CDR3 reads CASSFVGRNEKLFF. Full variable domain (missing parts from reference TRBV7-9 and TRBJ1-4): DTGVSQNPRHKITKRGQNVTFRCDPISEHNRLYWYRQTLGQGPEFLTYFQNEAQLEKSRLLSDRFSAERPKGSFSTLEIQRTEQGDSAMYLCASSFVGRNEKLFFGSGTQLSVL.

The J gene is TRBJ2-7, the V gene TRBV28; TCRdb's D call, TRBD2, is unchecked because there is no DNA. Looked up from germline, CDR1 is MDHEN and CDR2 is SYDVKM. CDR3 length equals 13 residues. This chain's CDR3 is CASNKDSAYEQYF.

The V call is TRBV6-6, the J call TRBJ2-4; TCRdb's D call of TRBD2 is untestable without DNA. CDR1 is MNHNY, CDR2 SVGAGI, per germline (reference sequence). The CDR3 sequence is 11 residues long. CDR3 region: CASREGYIQYF.

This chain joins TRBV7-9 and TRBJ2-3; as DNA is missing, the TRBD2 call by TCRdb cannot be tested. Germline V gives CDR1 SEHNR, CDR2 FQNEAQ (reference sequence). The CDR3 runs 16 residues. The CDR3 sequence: CASSHTTATSTDTQYF.

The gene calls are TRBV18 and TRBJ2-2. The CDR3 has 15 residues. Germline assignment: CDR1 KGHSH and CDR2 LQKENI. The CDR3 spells CASRHGTENTGELFF.

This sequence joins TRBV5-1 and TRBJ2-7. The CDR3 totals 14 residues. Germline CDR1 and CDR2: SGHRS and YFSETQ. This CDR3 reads CASSLVLGGNEQYF. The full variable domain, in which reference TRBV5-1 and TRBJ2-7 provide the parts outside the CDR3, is KAGVTQTPRYLIKTRGQQVTLSCSPISGHRSVSWYQQTPGQGLQFLFEYFSETQRNKGNFPGRFSGRQFSNSRSEMNVSTLELGDSALYLCASSLVLGGNEQYFGPGTRLTVT.

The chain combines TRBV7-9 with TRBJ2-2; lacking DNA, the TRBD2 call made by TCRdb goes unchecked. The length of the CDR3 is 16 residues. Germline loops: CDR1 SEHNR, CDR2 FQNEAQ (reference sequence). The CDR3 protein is CASSLLPISGTGELFF.

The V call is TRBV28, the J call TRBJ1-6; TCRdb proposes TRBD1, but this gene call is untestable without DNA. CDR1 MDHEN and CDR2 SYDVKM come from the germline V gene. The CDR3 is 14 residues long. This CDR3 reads CASSTQGELSPLHF.

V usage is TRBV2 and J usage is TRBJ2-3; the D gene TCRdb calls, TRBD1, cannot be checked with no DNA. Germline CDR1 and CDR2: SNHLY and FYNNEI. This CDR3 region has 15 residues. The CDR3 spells CARSRGGADTDTQYF.

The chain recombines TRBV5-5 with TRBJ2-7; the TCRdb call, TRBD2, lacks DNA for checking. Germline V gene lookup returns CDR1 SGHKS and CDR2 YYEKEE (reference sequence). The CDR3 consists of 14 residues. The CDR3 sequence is CASSSTLDSGEQYF. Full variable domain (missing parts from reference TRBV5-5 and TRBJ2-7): DAGVTQSPTHLIKTRGQQVTLRCSPISGHKSVSWYQQVLGQGPQFIFQYYEKEERGRGNFPDRFSARQFPNYSSELNVNALLLGDSALYLCASSSTLDSGEQYFGPGTRLTVT.

CDR3 region: CASGLEIPNEKLFF. This chain links TRBV12-5 with TRBJ1-4. CDR3 length equals 14 residues. Germline assignment: CDR1 LGHNT and CDR2 FRNRAP.

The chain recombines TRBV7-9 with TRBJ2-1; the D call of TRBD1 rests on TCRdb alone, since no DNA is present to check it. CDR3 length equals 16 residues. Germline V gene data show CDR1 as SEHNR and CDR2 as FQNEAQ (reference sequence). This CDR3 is CASSLSAGGTFDEQFF.

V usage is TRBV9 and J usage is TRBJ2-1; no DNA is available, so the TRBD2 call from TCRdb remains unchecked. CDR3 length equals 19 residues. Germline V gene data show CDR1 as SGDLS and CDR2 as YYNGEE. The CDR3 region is CASSPGGLAGGSIHNEQFF.

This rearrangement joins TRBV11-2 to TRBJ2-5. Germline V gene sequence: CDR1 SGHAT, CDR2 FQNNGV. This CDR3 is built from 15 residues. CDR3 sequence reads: CASSLDPTAWETQYF.

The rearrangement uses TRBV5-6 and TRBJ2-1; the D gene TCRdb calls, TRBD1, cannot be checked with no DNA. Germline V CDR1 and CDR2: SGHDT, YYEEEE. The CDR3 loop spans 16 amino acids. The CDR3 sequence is CASSLGGIRRSNEQFF.

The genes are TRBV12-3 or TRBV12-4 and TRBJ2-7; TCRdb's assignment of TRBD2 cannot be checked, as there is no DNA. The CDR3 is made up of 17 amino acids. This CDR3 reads CASSLRGWEGDIYEQYF.

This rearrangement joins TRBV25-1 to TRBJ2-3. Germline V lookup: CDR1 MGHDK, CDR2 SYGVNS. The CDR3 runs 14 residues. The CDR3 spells CASSVPYRTDTQYF.

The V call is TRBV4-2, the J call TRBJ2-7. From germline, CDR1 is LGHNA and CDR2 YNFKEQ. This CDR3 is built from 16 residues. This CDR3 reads CASSQDLGIRFYEQYF.

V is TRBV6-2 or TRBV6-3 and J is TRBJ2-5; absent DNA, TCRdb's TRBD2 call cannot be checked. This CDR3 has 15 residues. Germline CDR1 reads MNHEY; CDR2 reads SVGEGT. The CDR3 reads CASSYWRGADETQYF.

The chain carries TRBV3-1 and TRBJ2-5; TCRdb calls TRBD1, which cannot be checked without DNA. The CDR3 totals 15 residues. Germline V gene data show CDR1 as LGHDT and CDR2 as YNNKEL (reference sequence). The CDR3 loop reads CASSQDQTVQETQYF.

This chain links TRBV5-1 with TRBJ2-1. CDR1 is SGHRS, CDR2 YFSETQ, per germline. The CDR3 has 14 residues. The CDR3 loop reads CASSLPSSYNEQFF.

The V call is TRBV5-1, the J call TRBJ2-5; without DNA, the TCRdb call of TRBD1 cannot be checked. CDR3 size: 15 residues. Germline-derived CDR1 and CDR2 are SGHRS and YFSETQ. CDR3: CASSFVQGYGETQYF.

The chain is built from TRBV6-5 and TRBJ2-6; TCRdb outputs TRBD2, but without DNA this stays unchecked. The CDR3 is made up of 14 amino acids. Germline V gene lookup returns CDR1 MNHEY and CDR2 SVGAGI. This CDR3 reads CAATSSTGANVLTF.

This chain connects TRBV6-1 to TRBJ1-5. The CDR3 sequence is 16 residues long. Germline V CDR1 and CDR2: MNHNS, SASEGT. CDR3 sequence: CASSEDLDDSNQPQHF.

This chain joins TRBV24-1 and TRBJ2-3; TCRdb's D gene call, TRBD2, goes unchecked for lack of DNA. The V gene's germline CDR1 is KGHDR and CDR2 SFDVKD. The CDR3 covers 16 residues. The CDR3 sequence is CATSALLAGDTDTQYF.

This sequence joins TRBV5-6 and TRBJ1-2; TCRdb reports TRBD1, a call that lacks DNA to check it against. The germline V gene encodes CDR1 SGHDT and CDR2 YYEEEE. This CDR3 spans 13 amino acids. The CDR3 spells CASSSGQGTGYTF.

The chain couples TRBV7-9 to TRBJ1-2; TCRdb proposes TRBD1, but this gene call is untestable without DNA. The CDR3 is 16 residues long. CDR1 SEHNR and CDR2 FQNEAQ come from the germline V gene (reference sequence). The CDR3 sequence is CASSPKRDRANYGYTF.